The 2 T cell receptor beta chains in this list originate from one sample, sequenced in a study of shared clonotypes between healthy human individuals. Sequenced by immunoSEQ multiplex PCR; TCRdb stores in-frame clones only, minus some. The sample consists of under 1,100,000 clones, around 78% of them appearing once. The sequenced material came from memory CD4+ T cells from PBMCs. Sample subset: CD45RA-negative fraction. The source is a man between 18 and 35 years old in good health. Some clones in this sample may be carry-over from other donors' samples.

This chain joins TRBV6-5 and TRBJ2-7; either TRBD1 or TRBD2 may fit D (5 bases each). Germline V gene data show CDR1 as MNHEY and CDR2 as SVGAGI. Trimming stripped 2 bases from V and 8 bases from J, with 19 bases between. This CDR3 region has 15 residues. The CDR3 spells CASSYEAAGRVKQYF. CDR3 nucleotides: TGTGCCAGCAGTTACGAAGCGGCAGGGAGAGTTAAGCAGTACTTC.

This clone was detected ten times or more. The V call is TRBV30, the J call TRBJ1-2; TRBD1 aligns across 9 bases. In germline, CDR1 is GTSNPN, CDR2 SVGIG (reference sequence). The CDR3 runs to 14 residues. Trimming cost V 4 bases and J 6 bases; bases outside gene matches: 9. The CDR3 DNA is TGTGCCTGGACCCGCCGGGACAGGGTCGATGGCTACACCTTC. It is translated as CAWTRRDRVDGYTF.